This T cell receptor beta chain was found in a study of monozygotic twins with inflammatory bowel disease. Per-sample cDNA came from eight separate reactions. TCRdb reprocessed the 5' RACE reads, with one entry per CDR3 protein and no DNA. The ten most abundant clones cover 2% to 2.5% of a sample with approximately 420,000 distinct CDR3 sequences. The CDR3 sequence is 15 residues long. CDR1 is MNHNS, CDR2 SASEGT, per germline. Sequenced input: blood. The clonotype was recovered from a human donor with ulcerative colitis or Crohn's disease, or a healthy co-twin of an affected twin (not recorded which). V and J are TRBV6-1 and TRBJ2-1; TCRdb selects TRBD2, and the lack of DNA leaves this call unchecked. CDR3 amino acids: CASMSTSGSSGEQFF.